The clone carrying this T cell receptor (beta chain) was recorded only once. The antigen remains unidentified. Trimming left V 4 bases short and J 0 bases short, with 12 bases between. Germline V lookup: CDR1 SGHRS, CDR2 YFSETQ. CDR3 length: 15 amino acids. The sample comes from a study of cytomegalovirus exposure and HLA in healthy donors. Notes on the study in general: Researchers reported in a later analysis that a missense DCLRE1C variant was tied to TCR beta V- and J-gene trimming. Sequencing probably produced one cluster of sequence variants that were highly shared.

PCR involved 60 Vbeta and 13 Jbeta primers. This table comes from immunoSEQ multiplex PCR, and its TCRdb copy is limited to in-frame clones, with some not included. The sample carries 200,000 to 250,000 clones, about three quarters recorded once. The V gene is TRBV5-1, the J gene TRBJ2-3; D is unclear. The source material was PBMCs. This clonotype originated in a woman aged 55-69 years in good health and CMV-seropositive. The CDR3 region has the DNA TGCGCCAGCAGCCCCTGGGCCGTTAGCACAGATACGCAGTATTTT. Its protein product is CASSPWAVSTDTQYF.